The sequence of this TCR beta chain was determined in a study of blood T cell repertoires in COVID-19. Profiled with immunoSEQ multiplex PCR; TCRdb holds only in-frame clones, not every one. The sample lists some 49,000 clones, roughly 83% seen once, with around 12% in the top ten. With 0 bases clipped from V and 3 bases from J, the junction kept 8 bases outside the gene matches. Germline V gene lookup returns CDR1 ENHRY and CDR2 SYGVKD. The CDR3 is made up of 17 amino acids. The TCR comes from a human donor in a cohort sampled during active COVID-19. Sequencing was performed on peripheral blood. The V gene is TRBV10-3, the J gene TRBJ2-7; 10 nucleotides match TRBD1. CDR3 protein: CAISESMSDRGFYEQYF. The CDR3, as DNA: TGTGCCATCAGTGAGTCGATGTCGGACAGGGGGTTCTACGAGCAGTACTTC.